The T cell receptor beta chain described here comes from a study of cytomegalovirus exposure and HLA in healthy donors (dated by TCRdb to 2015 to 2018). General notes on the study: An earlier analysis of under 600 of the donors reported about 250 Gb of sequence data and about 100 million unique TCR beta sequences from some 180 million T cells. The study was designed to test whether signatures of past pathogen exposure could be identified by cataloging public T cell receptors. Four to six DR-DQ haplotypes were handled as single units for association and clustering, since linkage in the cohort was strong. Donor age, sex, ethnicity and CMV serostatus were collected together with the repertoire data. HLA typing included class I and class II loci at four-digit resolution. Every discovery cohort repertoire had been produced on one sequencing platform. Rather than using new phenotypic data, the later analysis identified candidate immune exposures from TCR beta sequences and from how often those sequences occurred across donors. Across 398 genotyped donors of the cohort, an average of roughly 250,000 unique TCR beta nucleotide sequences per donor were sequenced, and approximately 19% of those sequences were non-productive. To predict cytomegalovirus infection status, the study combined high-throughput TCR immunosequencing, statistical association of individual TCRs with disease status, and machine learning. The genetic ancestry cluster associated with self-reported Caucasian donors included over 80% of the 300 to 400 genotyped donors. Typing coverage differed by locus: A, B, C, DRB1 and DQB1 were typed in roughly 620-640 donors, DQA1 in 500 to 550, DPA1 in 600 to 610, and DPB1 in roughly 470. Roughly 300 gigabases of sequencing data and approximately 92 million unique TCR sequences made up an early release that covered some 640 HLA-typed donors. To decide whether each TCR beta V gene segment behaved as functional or pseudogenic, an earlier analysis of fewer than 750 of the donors relied on high-throughput TCR beta sequencing. A later genetic analysis took genome-wide SNP genotypes for about 55% of the 666 donors and used that subset as a discovery cohort. In a later analysis, previously published TCR beta repertoires from 670 or so donors were re-analyzed and high-resolution HLA genotyping was added so that TCR occurrence patterns could be studied. Using immunosequencing, the study profiled T cell repertoires from 666 subjects and related those repertoires to cytomegalovirus serostatus. In addition to the first cohort of 650 to 750 subjects, a separate validation cohort of under 150 different subjects was used.

From the germline V gene, CDR1 is SNHLY and CDR2 is FYNNEI. Its CDR3 holds 17 amino acids, cysteine through phenylalanine. Only the CDR3 part of the read is kept: 51 bases, read in frame from the first base. Clipping removes 6 bases from V and 3 bases from J, with 16 as the unmatched junction base count. The cohort consisted of some 670 healthy bone marrow donors. At the time of sampling, all cohort members were nominally healthy, though unrecorded immune exposures were likely present. The donor tested CMV seropositive, placing the donor among the 289 seropositive members of the cohort. A peripheral blood sample was provided by each donor, and peripheral blood mononuclear cells were used for TCR beta sequencing. The Qiagen DNeasy Blood Extraction Kit was used to extract genomic DNA from the blood cell samples. Library construction relied on the immunoSEQ multiplex PCR assay. For the multiplex PCR, a mixture combining 60 forward primers for TCR Vbeta segments and 13 reverse primers for TCR Jbeta segments was used. The CDR3 region of rearranged TCR beta genes was amplified from genomic DNA with a multiplex PCR assay. Amplified TCR beta libraries were sequenced as 87-base-pair reads on the Illumina HiSeq System. In the authors' own workflow: Across the 500 to 700 repertoires, a later analysis counted approximately 83 million unique TCR beta chains, roughly 11 million of which were shared by at least two donors. Raw reads were error-corrected and collapsed into unique sequences by a nearest-neighbor algorithm in which closely related sequences were merged to remove PCR and sequencing errors. Alignment of CDR3 sequences to IMGT reference sequences was used to assign V, D and J gene segments. For a sequence to be retained, a match of at least six nucleotides was required to both a V gene segment and a J gene segment. A rearrangement counted as productive if the CDR3 had no stop codons and remained in frame with V and J, and every other rearrangement counted as non-productive. Following IMGT convention, CDR3 was defined as the stretch from the second conserved V-encoded cysteine to the conserved J-encoded phenylalanine. The earlier analysis of approximately 500 of the donors excluded sequences that lacked an unambiguous match to a single V gene segment. An earlier analysis of under 750 of the donors called V segments functional above 56.7% productive rearrangements and segregating when the between-donor standard deviation exceeded 5%. A statistical classification framework was built for diagnosing cytomegalovirus status from the catalog of TCR beta chain sequences. V and J gene assignment, in a later analysis, came from comparing TCR nucleotide sequences with IMGT/GENE-DB human TR gene sequences. A later analysis assigned CDR3 sequences and most-parsimonious VDJ recombination scenarios with the TCRdist pipeline. In a later analysis, every TCR beta chain was defined by the combination of its CDR3 amino acid sequence and its V-gene family, and reads without a unique V-gene family were dropped. As a way to deal with suspected cross-contamination and a sequencing artifact, a later analysis dropped under 600 nucleotide sequences that were highly shared and had low generation probability. A later analysis calculated a clonal expansion index for each public chain from normalized within-repertoire ranks of inferred template counts. In a later analysis, generation probabilities were computed using a VDJ recombination model fitted to out-of-frame rearrangements, and the results were checked against IGoR. Hypergeometric tests were used in a later analysis to score TCR-TCR, TCR-HLA and TCR-CMV co-occurrence, with a repertoire-size bias correction applied to the TCR pairs. To estimate false discovery rates, a later analysis permuted the HLA or CMV assignments 20 times. In a later analysis, co-occurring TCRs were grouped using DBSCAN, with TCRdist sequence similarity added in when clustering inside HLA-allele-positive subsets. Co-occurrence clustering excluded repertoires with fewer than 30,000 or more than 120,000 public chains, plus five with anomalous nucleotide sharing. The clones in this table, taken by TCRdb from immuneACCESS, are in-frame only. Not every clone is retained; where verified, under half of the shortfall comes from an unresolved V gene, and the cause of the rest is unknown. For V, J and clone size, that table is used; D and trimming come from the DNA. This sample lists approximately 160,000 clones; around 79% were detected once. Approximately 7% of the sample rests with the top ten.

Regarding this clone: Its antigen is unknown. Base qualities are not recorded, but no much larger clone differs from it by a single base.

Beyond this particular receptor, the publication reports: Broadly in line with IMGT annotations, most TCR beta V segments showed up in productive rearrangements about 87% or about 30% of the time in an earlier analysis of approximately 600 of the donors. The cohort was sequenced for TCR beta chains only, and without alpha or paired-chain data the features that could be detected were limited. Cytomegalovirus status was reported to be diagnosed by the classifier with high specificity and sensitivity in both the original and validation cohorts. Because counts were too low, seventeen rarely observed V segments, including chromosome 9 orphons, were left out of the earlier analysis of approximately 580 of the donors. A further reported finding was that TCR beta sequences accurately predicted the HLA-A and HLA-B alleles for most subjects in the first cohort. In vitro tests confirmed that three of the cytomegalovirus-associated TCR beta chains recognize cytomegalovirus antigens. A group of highly shared sequence variants was considered likely to be a technical artifact of the sequencing pipeline. An association between a missense DCLRE1C variant and V-gene and J-gene trimming of TCR beta chains was found in a later genetic analysis and replicated in an independent cohort. A later genetic analysis reported fewer N-insertions in productive TCRs among donors in an Asian-associated ancestry cluster than the roughly 640-donor mean. The study gave a list of about 170 TCR beta chains associated with cytomegalovirus. Because some donors lacked HLA typing at each locus, the association tests relied only on the typed subset. According to the authors, the approach could potentially be generalized to other disease states and immunological phenotypes. Compared with equally common non-associated chains, HLA-associated TCR beta chains in a later analysis were more clonally expanded and had lower generation probabilities. For the cohort, immune exposure information was limited to CMV serostatus. In a later analysis, most CMV-associated TCR beta chains were found to appear HLA-restricted, with HLA associations seemingly driven largely by CMV exposure. When HLA alleles, especially DR and DQ, strongly co-occurred, attributing TCR associations to individual alleles was difficult. Most TCR sequences were observed very rarely across donors, whereas some public TCRs were present in many individuals. Some IMGT-functional V segments, including TRBV6-2 and TRBV6-3, could not be distinguished by the 87-base-pair reads and were therefore excluded. In a later analysis, TCR association rates were found to vary across HLA loci, with the most associated TCRs seen for DRB1 alleles and the fewest for HLA-C alleles. A later analysis associated 15,000 to 20,000 TCR beta sequences with specific HLA alleles at a false discovery rate of 0.05. Linkage disequilibrium might explain the correlated functional status among segregating V segments, but an unknown experimental factor could not be excluded. The presence/absence analyses assumed that sequencing depth was roughly uniform across donors, and that assumption may not be true. According to a later analysis, parvovirus B19, influenza, CMV and Epstein-Barr virus appeared linked to several top co-occurrence clusters.

The source material was PBMCs. The TCR was taken from a male donor in good health and CMV-seropositive. This chain is built from TRBV2 and TRBJ1-2; 7 bases in between match TRBD1. The CDR3 reads CASSRTEGQSGDYGYTF. At the DNA level, the sequence is TGTGCCAGCAGCCGAACAGAGGGACAGTCCGGGGACTATGGCTACACCTTC. This CDR3, with the reference TRBV2 and TRBJ1-2 proteins standing in past its ends, gives the full variable domain EPEVTQTPSHQVTQMGQEVILRCVPISNHLYFYWYRQILGQKVEFLVSFYNNEISEKSEIFDDQFSVERPDGSNFTLKIRSTKLEDSAMYFCASSRTEGQSGDYGYTFGSGTRLTVV.